The 5 T cell receptor beta chains listed next were all sequenced from one sample in a study of cytomegalovirus exposure and HLA in healthy donors. The primer mix had 60 Vbeta and 13 Jbeta primers. The repertoire was sequenced with immunoSEQ multiplex PCR; TCRdb's copy has only in-frame clones and lacks some. Found here are over 90,000 clones, 60% to 70% of them singletons; the top ten hold around 3.5%. Material: PBMCs. Receptors were obtained from a woman aged 50 to 65 in good health and CMV-seronegative.

The chain combines TRBV6-1 with TRBJ1-5; D call uncertain. Between the trimmed V and J ends, which lost 7 bases and 0 bases, there was a span of 7 bases. The CDR3 covers 13 residues. Per germline, CDR1 MNHNS and CDR2 SASEGT. CDR3 in amino acids: CASTGNSNQPQHF. CDR3 nucleotide sequence: TGTGCCAGCACGGGTAATAGCAATCAGCCCCAGCATTTT.

This clone was counted between two and nine times. J is TRBJ1-5 and V is TRBV2; TRBD1 matches at 8 bases. V lost 6 bases to trimming and J lost 6 bases; unmatched junction nucleotides: 13. CDR1 and CDR2 (germline): SNHLY, FYNNEI. The CDR3 loop spans 16 amino acids. The CDR3 DNA sequence: TGTGCCAGCAGGACCAACCGCGGACAGGGCGGTCAGCCCCAGCATTTT. Protein product: CASRTNRGQGGQPQHF.

The rearrangement joins TRBV6-5 to TRBJ2-7; 7 bases map to TRBD1. After removal of 6 bases from V and 3 bases from J, the junction contained 8 bases not matched to a gene. Per germline, CDR1 MNHEY and CDR2 SVGAGI. The CDR3 spans 14 residues. The CDR3 is CASSRGQSDYEQYF. The CDR3 DNA is TGTGCCAGCAGCCGGGGACAGTCAGACTACGAGCAGTACTTC.

The rearrangement links TRBV7-8 to TRBJ2-7, with 9 bases lining up with TRBD1. V shed 6 bases and J 3 bases; nucleotides not matched to a gene: 9. CDR3 length: 15 amino acids. The germline V gene encodes CDR1 SGHVS and CDR2 FQNEAQ. The CDR3 DNA reads as TGTGCCAGCAGTGAATCCGGGACAGGGTACTACGAGCAGTACTTC. Protein product: CASSESGTGYYEQYF.

V and J are TRBV19 and TRBJ1-4, with D possibly matching TRBD1 (6 bases). This CDR3 is built from 15 residues. Germline lookup yields CDR1 LNHDA and CDR2 SQIVND (reference sequence). V lost 4 bases and J 4 bases, leaving 13 bases between the germline ends. The CDR3 nucleotides are TGTGCCAGTAGTACCTCGGCAGGGGTTAATGAAAAACTGTTTTTT. It is translated as CASSTSAGVNEKLFF.